This TCR beta chain was recorded in a study of OX40 agonist ivuxolimab in advanced cancers. In the study overall: Ivuxolimab, which is an agonistic anti-OX40 (CD134) antibody, was administered to the patients. Among those enrolled, mean age was around 60 years (range about 23 to 90) and about 79% were male.

The data were produced by immunoSEQ multiplex PCR, yet TCRdb's version contains in-frame clones alone and is incomplete. The sample includes roughly 67,000 clones, 82% seen only once; the top ten take about a tenth. Concerning this clone: Its antigen is unknown.

The CDR3 has 13 residues. The V segment lost 6 bases and the J segment 3 bases; nucleotides outside the gene matches: 5. Germline loops: CDR1 SGHDT, CDR2 YYEEEE. Study-wide results and limits: At 0.1 to 3.0 mg/kg and by week 6, CD4+ and CD8+ T cells in the blood had expanded clonally.

The TCR originated in an adult with an advanced solid tumor such as melanoma, head and neck, liver or kidney cancer. The sample was CD4+ or CD8+ T cells sorted from blood, taken in a trial of the OX40 agonist ivuxolimab. V and J are TRBV5-6 and TRBJ1-2, with 7 bases identical to TRBD1. CDR3 amino acids: CASIRDSHYGYTF. CDR3 bases: TGTGCCAGCATCCGGGACAGCCACTATGGCTACACCTTC.